This T cell receptor beta chain was captured in a study of shared clonotypes between healthy human individuals. A word on this clone: The antigen is unknown.

Sorted-subset replicate PCR reactions were performed with about 200 ng DNA, corresponding to tens of thousands of T cell genomes. Using immunoSEQ multiplex PCR, the repertoire was profiled, and TCRdb retains in-frame clones only, with some absent. This table holds more than 2 million clones, 80% to 95% found once. CDR3 length equals 16 residues. V lost 6 bases and J lost 2; bases outside the gene matches: 6. The V gene's germline CDR1 is LNHDA and CDR2 SQIVND (reference sequence). Terminally differentiated effector memory CD45RA+ cells were excluded from the naive CD8 cells, which were CD45RO-negative and positively selected for CCR7. Study results and limitations: The study found about 5% of naive CD4 clonotypes shared across a few donors.

The gene calls are TRBV19 and TRBJ2-2; 10 bases fit TRBD2. The sample was naive CD8+ T cells from PBMCs. The sequence was collected from a man between 18 and 29 years old in good health. Some clones in this sample may be carry-over from other donors' samples. DNA for the CDR3: TGTGCCAGTAGCCCCACTAGCGGGGTTAACACCGGGGAGCTGTTTTTT. Its translation is CASSPTSGVNTGELFF.